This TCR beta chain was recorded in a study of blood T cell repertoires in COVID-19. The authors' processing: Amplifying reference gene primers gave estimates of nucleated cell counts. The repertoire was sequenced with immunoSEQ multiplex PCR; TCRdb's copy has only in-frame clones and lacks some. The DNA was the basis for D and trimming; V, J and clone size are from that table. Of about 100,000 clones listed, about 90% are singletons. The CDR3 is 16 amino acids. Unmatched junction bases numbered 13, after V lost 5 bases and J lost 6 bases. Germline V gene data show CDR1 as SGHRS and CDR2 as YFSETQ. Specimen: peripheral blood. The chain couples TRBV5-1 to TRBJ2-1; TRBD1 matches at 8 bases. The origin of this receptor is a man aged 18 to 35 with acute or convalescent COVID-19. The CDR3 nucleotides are TGCGCCAGCAGATTCTTCACCGGGACAGGCCCCAATGAGCAGTTCTTC. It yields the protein CASRFFTGTGPNEQFF.